The entry below describes one T cell receptor (beta chain). These data originate in a study of blood T cell repertoires in COVID-19. Using immunoSEQ multiplex PCR, the repertoire was profiled, and TCRdb retains in-frame clones only, with some absent. This sample carries some 150,000 clones, just over 85% of them seen once, and the ten largest clones take about 8%. The V and J ends lost 1 base and 0 bases respectively, with 9 bases between them. Germline V gene sequence: CDR1 SGHNT, CDR2 YYREEE (reference sequence). The CDR3 loop spans 15 amino acids. Material: peripheral blood. The chain links TRBV5-4 to TRBJ2-3, with D possibly being TRBD1 (5 bases). This clonotype was obtained from a woman aged 55-69 years with acute or convalescent COVID-19. In DNA form, the CDR3 reads TGTGCCAGCAGCTTGTCGCCAGGGAGCACAGATACGCAGTATTTT. Translated: CASSLSPGSTDTQYF.